These T cell receptor beta chains were read from a single sample in a study of cytomegalovirus exposure and HLA in healthy donors. Sequenced by immunoSEQ multiplex PCR; TCRdb stores in-frame clones only, minus some. The sample consists of under 130,000 clones, more than 65% of them appearing once. What was sequenced was PBMCs. The source of these receptors is a woman in her late teens or twenties in good health and CMV-seropositive. CDR3s include the opening cysteine and the closing phenylalanine or tryptophan. D genes are given only for firm matches. Expanded clones get a size class; other rows say once, few or many, or leave the size out.

size: few
V: TRBV7-8
D: TRBD2
J: TRBJ2-3
CDR3: CASSLGRLADIRTDTQYF
DNA: TGTGCCAGCAGCTTGGGGAGACTAGCGGACATCCGCACAGATACGCAGTATTTT

size: -
V: TRBV19
D: TRBD2
J: TRBJ2-1
CDR3: CASSIVAGESGGEQFF
DNA: TGTGCCAGTAGTATAGTTGCGGGAGAGAGTGGTGGTGAGCAGTTCTTC

size: -
V: TRBV10-3
D: TRBD2
J: TRBJ2-7
CDR3: CAISESDYGGAGEQYF
DNA: TGTGCCATCAGTGAGTCCGATTACGGGGGGGCGGGCGAGCAGTACTTC

size: -
V: TRBV28
D: -
J: TRBJ2-1
CDR3: CASSKGGYNEQFF
DNA: TGTGCCAGCAGCAAAGGCGGCTACAATGAGCAGTTCTTC

size: few
V: TRBV19
D: TRBD1
J: TRBJ1-1
CDR3: CASSILDRGLKTEAFF
DNA: TGTGCCAGTAGTATATTGGACAGGGGATTGAAGACTGAAGCTTTCTTT

size: -
V: TRBV6-4
D: -
J: TRBJ1-1
CDR3: CASSVSMNTEAFF
DNA: TGTGCCAGCAGTGTCAGTATGAACACTGAAGCTTTCTTT

size: -
V: TRBV7-2
D: TRBD1
J: TRBJ1-3
CDR3: CASSRTGASGNTIYF
DNA: TGTGCCAGCAGCCGGACAGGGGCGTCTGGAAACACCATATATTTT

size: -
V: TRBV28
D: -
J: TRBJ2-4
CDR3: CASSHRGWAVSHAKNIQYF
DNA: TGTGCCAGCAGTCACCGAGGGTGGGCGGTGAGCCATGCCAAAAACATTCAGTACTTC

size: -
V: TRBV7-9
D: -
J: TRBJ2-7
CDR3: CASSPRGTTYEQYF
DNA: TGTGCCAGCAGCCCCCGGGGTACCACCTACGAGCAGTACTTC

size: -
V: TRBV6-5
D: -
J: TRBJ1-1
CDR3: CASSSLGGVAEAFF
DNA: TGTGCCAGCAGTTCCCTAGGGGGAGTGGCTGAAGCTTTCTTT

size: -
V: TRBV25-1
D: TRBD1
J: TRBJ2-5
CDR3: CASSDRTGQETQYF
DNA: TGTGCCAGCAGTGACCGGACAGGGCAAGAGACCCAGTACTTC